This TCR beta chain is drawn from a study of cytomegalovirus exposure and HLA in healthy donors. At the level of the study: From HLA-typed donors, an early data release held about 85 million unique TCRs. Whole-study findings and limits: Per a prior analysis, the majority of TCR beta V segments were productive roughly 87% or roughly 30% of the time.

About this clone: Antigen unknown.

Whereas donors were nominally healthy upon sampling, unrecorded immune exposures were probable. With 60 Vbeta and 13 Jbeta primers, the PCR was carried out. Sequencing used immunoSEQ multiplex PCR; TCRdb keeps in-frame clones, though not all of them. The table has around 120,000 clones, around 70% seen once. The germline V gene has CDR1 MDHEN and CDR2 SYDVKM. The CDR3 totals 15 residues. With 5 bases clipped from V and 9 bases from J, the junction kept 13 bases outside the gene matches. Sequenced input: PBMCs. The rearrangement joins TRBV28 to TRBJ2-7, with 10 positions matching TRBD1. The sequence was collected from a man aged 35 to 55 in good health and CMV-seropositive. This CDR3 reads CASSHGTGDFRGQYF. The CDR3 DNA reads as TGTGCCAGCAGTCACGGGACAGGGGATTTTCGGGGGCAGTACTTC.